A single sample gave rise to the 7 T cell receptor beta chains below, sequenced in a study of radiotherapy plus CTLA-4 blockade in lung cancer. The table came from immunoSEQ multiplex PCR; TCRdb's copy has only in-frame clones and leaves some out. The sample shows about 48,000 clones, approximately 86% of them seen only once. The sample in question was peripheral blood, obtained from a patient treated with radiotherapy plus ipilimumab. These receptor sequences come from a human donor with non-small cell lung cancer that progressed on radiotherapy plus ipilimumab. Some clones in this sample may be carry-over from other donors' samples.

V usage is TRBV7-9 and J usage is TRBJ2-7, with 7 bases fitting TRBD2. V trimming: 5 bases; J trimming: 1 base; junction bases outside the gene matches: 11. CDR3 length equals 16 residues. Germline V gives CDR1 SEHNR, CDR2 FQNEAQ (reference sequence). This CDR3 reads CASSPSRGDHSYEQYF. The CDR3 DNA sequence: TGTGCCAGCAGCCCGAGTCGGGGGGATCATTCCTACGAGCAGTACTTC.

The chain uses TRBV2 and TRBJ2-5, with 7 bases that match TRBD2. V lost 6 bases, J lost 4 bases, and 2 bases stayed unmatched. Germline CDR1 SNHLY, CDR2 FYNNEI. The CDR3 consists of 12 residues. The chain's CDR3 is CASRLAGETQYF. The CDR3 coding sequence is TGTGCCAGCAGATTAGCGGGAGAGACCCAGTACTTC.

This chain connects TRBV29-1 to TRBJ1-2, with D maybe TRBD1 (6 bases). Germline CDR1 and CDR2: SQVTM and ANQGSEA. This CDR3 has 14 residues. Trimming stripped 0 bases from V and 5 bases from J, with 13 bases between. CDR3 nucleotide sequence: TGCAGCGTTGAAGACAGGGGCGCGCGTTATGGCTACACCTTC. Translating it yields CSVEDRGARYGYTF.

This clone has more than one count but fewer than ten. V is TRBV10-2 and J is TRBJ1-2; 7 bases agree with TRBD1. Losses at the gene ends were 3 bases for V and 4 bases for J; bases not matched to a gene: 2. The CDR3 runs to 13 residues. From germline, CDR1 is WSHSY and CDR2 SAAADI. The CDR3 loop reads CASSEGGVYGYTF. CDR3 nucleotides: TGCGCCAGCAGTGAAGGGGGCGTCTATGGCTACACCTTC.

This clone was found once. The chain has TRBV6-4 and TRBJ1-1; 7 nucleotides match TRBD1. V gave up 3 bases and J gave up 6 bases; unmatched junction bases: 4. This CDR3 has 13 residues. Germline CDR1 and CDR2: MRHNA and SNTAGT. The CDR3 DNA follows: TGTGCCAGCAGTGAGCTGACAGGGTCTGAAGCTTTCTTT. Encoded protein: CASSELTGSEAFF.

The chain is built from TRBV7-2 and TRBJ2-1, with 14 nucleotides matching TRBD2. Germline-derived CDR1 and CDR2 are SGHTA and FQGNSA. The V and J ends lost 5 bases and 8 bases, in that order; junction bases with no gene match: 17. The CDR3 covers 19 residues. In nucleotides, the CDR3 is TGTGCCAGCAGCCCGGACCCCGGGACTAGCGGGAGAAGAGGCTATGAGCAGTTCTTC. Its protein is CASSPDPGTSGRRGYEQFF.

The table lists this clone with a few counts. V and J are TRBV7-3 and TRBJ2-3; D ambiguous. The germline V gene encodes CDR1 SGHTA and CDR2 FQGTGA. The V gene lost 4 bases and the J gene lost 0 bases, with 5 bases spanning the gap. The CDR3 is 13 residues long. CDR3 region: CASSSQSTDTQYF. Written as DNA, the CDR3 is TGTGCCAGCAGCTCCCAAAGCACAGATACGCAGTATTTT.